This note documents a single TCR beta chain sequence. Unique molecular identifiers were attached to individual cDNA molecules within the library. Per the original methods: Samples ranged from roughly 23,224 to 690,600 TCRs, with a median of about 96,000. In TCRdb, the 5' RACE reads were re-called with MiXCR into one record per CDR3 protein. These V and J calls originate from TCRdb's pipeline instead of the authors' own analysis. The data hold some 150,000 distinct CDR3 sequences, with 3.5% to 5% observed a single time. The record originates from a study of human T cells and chemical hapten exposure. Between the trimmed V and J ends, which lost 0 bases and 0 bases, there was a span of 9 bases. Germline CDR1 DFQATT, CDR2 SNEGSKA (reference sequence). CDR3 size: 15 residues. Unfractionated whole blood yielded the extracted total RNA.

V usage is TRBV20-1 and J usage is TRBJ1-5; D may be TRBD1 (6 bases). This sequence originates from a female donor in good health. Here the CDR3 DNA reads TGCAGTGCTAGAGATCCCAGGGGTAGCAATCAGCCCCAGCATTTT. Translating gives CSARDPRGSNQPQHF.